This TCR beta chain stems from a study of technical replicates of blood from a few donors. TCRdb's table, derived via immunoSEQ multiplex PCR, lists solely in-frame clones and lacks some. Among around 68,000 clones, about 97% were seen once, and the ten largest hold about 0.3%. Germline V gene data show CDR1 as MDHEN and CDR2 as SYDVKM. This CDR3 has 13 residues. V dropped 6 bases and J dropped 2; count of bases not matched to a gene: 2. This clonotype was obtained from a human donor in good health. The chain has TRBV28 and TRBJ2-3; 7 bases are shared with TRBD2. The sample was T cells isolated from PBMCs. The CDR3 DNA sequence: TGTGCCAGCAGGGGGGGGTACACAGATACGCAGTATTTT. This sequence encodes CASRGGYTDTQYF.